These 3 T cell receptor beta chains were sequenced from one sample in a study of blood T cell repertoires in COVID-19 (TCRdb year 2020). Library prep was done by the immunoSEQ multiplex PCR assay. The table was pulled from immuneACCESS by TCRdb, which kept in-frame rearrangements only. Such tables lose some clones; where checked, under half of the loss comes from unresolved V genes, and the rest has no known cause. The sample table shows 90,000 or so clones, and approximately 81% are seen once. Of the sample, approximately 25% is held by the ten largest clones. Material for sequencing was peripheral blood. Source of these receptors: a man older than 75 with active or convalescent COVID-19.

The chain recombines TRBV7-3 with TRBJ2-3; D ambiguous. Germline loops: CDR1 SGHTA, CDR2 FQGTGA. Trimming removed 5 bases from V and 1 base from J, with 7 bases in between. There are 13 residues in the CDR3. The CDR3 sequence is CASSPSGTDTQYF. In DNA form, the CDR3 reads TGTGCCAGCAGCCCCTCGGGCACAGATACGCAGTATTTT.

The CDR3 loop reads CASREGQGGRYGYTF. CDR3 in DNA: TGTGCCAGCCGGGAGGGACAGGGCGGGAGGTATGGCTACACCTTC. The J gene is TRBJ1-2, the V gene TRBV6-5; TRBD1 aligns across 9 bases. Germline lookup yields CDR1 MNHEY and CDR2 SVGAGI. The CDR3 contains 15 residues. V shed 8 bases, J shed 5 bases, and the junction held 12 bases outside the gene matches.

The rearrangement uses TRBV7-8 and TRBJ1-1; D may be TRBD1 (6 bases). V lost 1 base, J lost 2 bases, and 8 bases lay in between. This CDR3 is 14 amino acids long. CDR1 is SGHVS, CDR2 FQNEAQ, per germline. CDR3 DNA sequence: TGTGCCAGCAGCTTAGTGACAGGCAACACTGAAGCTTTCTTT. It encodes CASSLVTGNTEAFF.